The T cell receptor beta chain described here comes from a study of prognosis after radiotherapy for stage I lung cancer. The genomic DNA TCR beta CDR3 region underwent two rounds of multiplex PCR. Gene-specific TRBV and TRBJ primers were used in PCR round one. TCRdb itself ran the multiplex PCR reads through MiXCR, one entry per CDR3 protein. Among around 20,000 distinct CDR3 sequences listed, around 45% were seen once. Germline CDR1 and CDR2: DFQATT and SNEGSKA (reference sequence). The V end lost 6 bases, the J end lost 4 bases, and 16 bases lay between the germline ends. CDR3 length: 14 amino acids.

The source material was PBMCs, sampled before or after stereotactic body radiation therapy (not recorded which). The J gene is TRBJ1-3, the V gene TRBV20-1; D is possibly TRBD1 (5 bases). This TCR was sampled from a donor at least 50 years old with non-small cell lung cancer. The CDR3, as DNA: TGCAGTGCCGTTGGCGACAGCCCGGGAAACACCATATATTTT. Its protein product is CSAVGDSPGNTIYF.